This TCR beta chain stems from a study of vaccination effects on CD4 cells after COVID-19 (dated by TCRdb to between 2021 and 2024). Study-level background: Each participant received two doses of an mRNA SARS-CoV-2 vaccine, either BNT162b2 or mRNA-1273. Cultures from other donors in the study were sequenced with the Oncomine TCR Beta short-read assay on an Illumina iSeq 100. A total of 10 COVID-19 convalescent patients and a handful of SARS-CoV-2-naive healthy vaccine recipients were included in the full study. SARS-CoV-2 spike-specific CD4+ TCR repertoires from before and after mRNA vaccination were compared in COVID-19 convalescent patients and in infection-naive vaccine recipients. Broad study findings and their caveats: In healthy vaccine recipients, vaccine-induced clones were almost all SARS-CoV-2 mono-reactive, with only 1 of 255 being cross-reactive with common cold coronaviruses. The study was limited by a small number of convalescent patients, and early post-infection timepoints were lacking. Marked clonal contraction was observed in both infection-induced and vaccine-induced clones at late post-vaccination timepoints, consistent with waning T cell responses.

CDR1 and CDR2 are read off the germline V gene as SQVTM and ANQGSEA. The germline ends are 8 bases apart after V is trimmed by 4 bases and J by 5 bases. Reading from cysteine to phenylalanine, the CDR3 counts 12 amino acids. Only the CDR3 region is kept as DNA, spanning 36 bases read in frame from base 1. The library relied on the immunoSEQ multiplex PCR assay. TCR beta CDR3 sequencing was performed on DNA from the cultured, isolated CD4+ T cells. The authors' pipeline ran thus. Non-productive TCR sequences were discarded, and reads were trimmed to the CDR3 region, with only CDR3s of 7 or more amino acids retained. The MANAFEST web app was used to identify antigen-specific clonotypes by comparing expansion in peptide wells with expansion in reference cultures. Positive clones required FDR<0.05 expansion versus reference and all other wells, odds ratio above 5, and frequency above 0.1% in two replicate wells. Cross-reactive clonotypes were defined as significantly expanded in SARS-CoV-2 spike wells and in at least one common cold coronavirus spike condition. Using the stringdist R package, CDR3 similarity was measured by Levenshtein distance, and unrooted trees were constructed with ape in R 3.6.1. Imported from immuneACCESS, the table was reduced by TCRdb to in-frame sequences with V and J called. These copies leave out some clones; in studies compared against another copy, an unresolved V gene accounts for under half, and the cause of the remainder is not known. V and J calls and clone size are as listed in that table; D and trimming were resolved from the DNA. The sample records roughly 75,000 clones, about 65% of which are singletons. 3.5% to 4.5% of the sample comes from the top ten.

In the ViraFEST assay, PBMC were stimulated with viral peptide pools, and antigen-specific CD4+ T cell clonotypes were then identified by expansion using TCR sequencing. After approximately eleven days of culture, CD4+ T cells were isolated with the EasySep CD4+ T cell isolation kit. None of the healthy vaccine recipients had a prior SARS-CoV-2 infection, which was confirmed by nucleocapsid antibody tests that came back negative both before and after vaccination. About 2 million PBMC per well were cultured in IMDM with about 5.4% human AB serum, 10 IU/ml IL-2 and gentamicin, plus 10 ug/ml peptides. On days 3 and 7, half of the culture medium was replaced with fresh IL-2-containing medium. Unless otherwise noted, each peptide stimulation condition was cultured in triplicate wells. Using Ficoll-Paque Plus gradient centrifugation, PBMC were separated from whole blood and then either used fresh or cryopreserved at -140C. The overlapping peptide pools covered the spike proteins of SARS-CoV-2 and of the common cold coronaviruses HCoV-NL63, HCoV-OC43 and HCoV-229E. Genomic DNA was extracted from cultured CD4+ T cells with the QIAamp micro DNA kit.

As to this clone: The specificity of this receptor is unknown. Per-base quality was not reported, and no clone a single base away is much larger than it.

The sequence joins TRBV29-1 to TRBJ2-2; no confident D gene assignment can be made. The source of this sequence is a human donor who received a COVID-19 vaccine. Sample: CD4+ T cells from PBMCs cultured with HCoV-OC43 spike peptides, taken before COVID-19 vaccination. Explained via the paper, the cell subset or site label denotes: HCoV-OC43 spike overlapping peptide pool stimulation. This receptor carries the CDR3 CSVVGVTGELFF. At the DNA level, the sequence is TGCAGCGTTGTTGGGGTTACCGGGGAGCTGTTTTTT.